Below, one TCR beta chain is given with its context. The data were obtained in a study of control samples from healthy donors and cancer patients. Assay: immunoSEQ multiplex PCR; the TCRdb copy retains only in-frame clones and omits some. This table holds approximately 160,000 clones, about 90% found once. The CDR3 loop spans 16 amino acids. Germline V gives CDR1 LNHNV, CDR2 YYDKDF (reference sequence). Losses at the gene ends were 0 bases for V and 0 bases for J; bases not matched to a gene: 3. The chain links TRBV15 to TRBJ2-3, with 7 nucleotides matching TRBD2. Sample: blood. The clonotype comes from a woman under 40 in good health. CDR3 DNA sequence: TGTGCCACCAGCAGAGAGTACGGGGGGAGCACAGATACGCAGTATTTT. Residues: CATSREYGGSTDTQYF.